This T cell receptor beta chain comes out of a study of Ad26.COV2.S vaccination and SARS-CoV-2 variants. Trimming took off 7 bases at V and 7 bases at J, with 13 bases between the two ends. Looked up from germline, CDR1 is SQVTM and CDR2 is ANQGSEA. The CDR3 length is 11 residues. Generated by immunoSEQ multiplex PCR, the TCRdb table keeps only in-frame clones and is missing some. This repertoire shows about 180,000 clones, approximately 88% found once; its top ten account for 5% to 7%. The sample consisted of peripheral blood, taken after recovery from COVID-19. The receptor comes from a human donor who had recovered from COVID-19. The chain recombines TRBV29-1 with TRBJ1-2; D is possibly TRBD1 (6 bases). The CDR3 region is CSAPQGTGYTF. The CDR3 nucleotides read TGCAGCGCACCACAGGGAACTGGCTACACCTTC.